One sample yielded the 5 T cell receptor beta chains listed below, sequenced in a study of blood T cells in healthy people across ages. The second PCR ran roughly 6 to 11 cycles with a sample-barcoded 5' primer and J-beta primers. TCRdb called the 5' RACE reads again in MiXCR, with one record for every CDR3 protein. The data contain hundreds of thousands of distinct CDR3 sequences, approximately 43% of them singletons. Material for sequencing was blood. These receptors were taken from a woman between 55 and 75 years old in good health.

This clonotype was counted a few times. J is TRBJ2-1 and V is TRBV18; weak D call: TRBD2 (5 bases). V dropped 4 bases and J dropped 9 bases, with 25 bases sitting between them. CDR3 length: 17 amino acids. Germline V gene data show CDR1 as KGHSH and CDR2 as LQKENI. The CDR3 loop reads CASSLSGGFGQQREQFF. The CDR3 DNA is TGTGCCAGCTCACTCTCGGGCGGGTTCGGCCAACAGCGTGAGCAGTTCTTC.

The chain carries TRBV5-4 and TRBJ2-7; D uncertain. Trimming removed 0 bases at V and 6 bases at J, with 7 bases between. The CDR3 is 12 amino acids. CDR1 is SGHNT and CDR2 is YYREEE in the germline V gene (reference sequence). The CDR3 loop reads CASSLDDGEQYF. The CDR3 coding sequence is TGTGCCAGCAGCTTGGACGACGGCGAGCAGTACTTC. The complete variable domain, with remaining parts taken from reference TRBV5-4 and TRBJ2-7, reads ETGVTQSPTHLIKTRGQQVTLRCSSQSGHNTVSWYQQALGQGPQFIFQYYREEENGRGNFPPRFSGLQFPNYSSELNVNALELDDSALYLCASSLDDGEQYFGPGTRLTVT.

The J gene is TRBJ2-3, the V gene TRBV18, with TRBD1 as a possible D gene (6 bases). Germline CDR1 and CDR2: KGHSH and LQKENI. V lost 2 bases and J lost 0, with 12 bases in between. The CDR3 loop spans 16 amino acids. The CDR3 DNA is TGTGCCAGCTCACCAGTCCTGGGGGCGAGCACAGATACGCAGTATTTT. It encodes CASSPVLGASTDTQYF.

This clonotype was seen ten or more times. The rearrangement links TRBV29-1 to TRBJ2-7; D might be TRBD2 (6 bases). Germline CDR1 is SQVTM and CDR2 is ANQGSEA. This CDR3 is built from 11 residues. V was pared by 6 bases and J by 7 bases, with 13 bases between. The CDR3 coding sequence is TGCAGCGTCGCCCAAGGGAGGGAGCAGTACTTC. It translates to CSVAQGREQYF.

This clonotype occurred a few times. V gene TRBV12-3 or TRBV12-4 combines with J gene TRBJ1-5; TRBD1 is a possible D gene (5 bases). The CDR3 extends over 13 amino acids. The V and J ends lost 9 bases and 7 bases respectively, with 16 bases between them. CDR3 DNA sequence: TGTGCCAGTACCGGGAATGGGGGGCAGCCCCAGCATTTT. Its protein product is CASTGNGGQPQHF.